This T cell receptor (beta chain) originates from a study of T-cell memory formation after mild COVID-19. TCRdb re-analysed the 5' RACE reads in MiXCR, keeping a single row per CDR3 protein. Among hundreds of thousands of distinct CDR3 sequences listed, 25% to 30% were seen once. The CDR3 is 13 residues long. V gave up 6 bases and J gave up 11 bases, with 19 bases separating them. The sequenced sample consisted of PBMCs or a T cell subset sorted from them (not recorded which). This chain connects TRBV12-3 or TRBV12-4 to TRBJ1-1, with D perhaps TRBD1 (5 bases). This clonotype was obtained from an adult woman who had mild COVID-19 (a few samples of this study predate the infection). Cell type and time point are not known. The DNA of the CDR3 is TGTGCCAGCAGAAGGGCTGGAGAGGGGATGGCTTTCTTT. This gives the protein CASRRAGEGMAFF.